Reported below is one TCR beta chain. Its antigen is not identified. This record belongs to a study of T-cell memory formation after mild COVID-19. General study findings and limits: Unconfirmed was the SARS-CoV-2 specificity of second-wave clones that peaked on day 37. Most CD4+ clones that shrank were in CM and EM, while CD8+ ones turned up in EMRA. Pre-infection memory harbored some responding clones, suggesting cross-reactive memory joined. A balance of CD4 and CD8 characterized clones contracting day 15 to 85, whereas later expanders leaned CD4+.

A single record per CDR3 protein comes from TCRdb applying MiXCR to the 5' RACE reads. The table includes about 190,000 distinct CDR3 sequences, approximately 20% detected once. This CDR3 is built from 12 residues. V was clipped by 8 bases and J by 10 bases, with 12 bases between them. Sequencing was done on a sample of PBMCs or a T cell subset sorted from them (not recorded which). This sequence was found in an adult woman who had mild COVID-19 (a few samples of this study predate the infection). Cell type and time point are not known. The chain employs TRBV12-3 or TRBV12-4 and TRBJ1-6; D might be TRBD1 (6 bases). CDR3 loop: CASCQGPSPLHF. CDR3 DNA: TGTGCCAGCTGTCAGGGGCCGTCACCCCTCCACTTT.